Listed below are T cell receptor beta chains from one sample, sequenced in a study of cytomegalovirus exposure and HLA in healthy donors. Measured with immunoSEQ multiplex PCR; TCRdb has only the in-frame clones, and not every one. The sample has 190,000 or so clones; roughly 80% are singletons. Sequences were obtained from PBMCs. Receptors originate from a young woman in good health and CMV-seropositive. The CDR3 runs from the conserved cysteine through the conserved F or W. D genes are given only for firm matches. Clone size is not always given. Where it is, it says once, few, many or a class for expanded clones.

J gene	D gene	clone size	V gene	CDR3 DNA	CDR3 protein
TRBJ1-2	NA	NA	TRBV15	TGTGCCACCAGCAGGTCCTATGGAGCGCAGCTTGATGGCTACACCTTC	CATSRSYGAQLDGYTF
TRBJ2-1	TRBD2	once	TRBV5-1	TGCGCCAGCAGCTTACAGCGGGGGGGCTCGGGTGAGCAGTTCTTC	CASSLQRGGSGEQFF
TRBJ1-3	NA	NA	TRBV6-6	TGTGCCAGCACCCATCAGGGTTACACCATATATTTT	CASTHQGYTIYF
TRBJ1-1	NA	NA	TRBV7-9	TGTGCCAGCAGCTTCGGGGGGGCTGAAGCTTTCTTT	CASSFGGAEAFF
TRBJ1-1	NA	NA	TRBV7-9	TGTGCCAGCAGTAACACAGGGATGAACACTGAAGCTTTCTTT	CASSNTGMNTEAFF
TRBJ1-2	NA	NA	TRBV7-3	TGTGCCAGCAGCTCGAAACCCGGACAGACCGACTCCTACTATGGCTACACCTTC	CASSSKPGQTDSYYGYTF
TRBJ1-2	TRBD1	NA	TRBV6-1	TGTGCCAGCGGCAGATCCGGGACAGATTATGGCTACACCTTC	CASGRSGTDYGYTF
TRBJ2-3	NA	NA	TRBV2	TGTGCCAGCAGTGGCCGGCTAGCTAGCACAGATACGCAGTATTTT	CASSGRLASTDTQYF
TRBJ2-5	NA	NA	TRBV10-3	TGTGCCATCAGTGAGAACGGGGGAGAGGAGACCCAGTACTTC	CAISENGGEETQYF
TRBJ2-1	NA	NA	TRBV6-4	TGTGCCAGCAGTGAAGGGGCGGAGATCTACAATGAGCAGTTCTTC	CASSEGAEIYNEQFF